These T cell receptor beta chains were read from a single sample in a study of shared clonotypes between healthy human individuals. The data were produced by immunoSEQ multiplex PCR, yet TCRdb's version contains in-frame clones alone and is incomplete. The table has fewer than 700,000 clones, 95% seen once. Material for sequencing was naive CD8+ T cells sorted from blood. The source of these receptors is a woman aged 25 to 39 in good health. CDR3s include the opening cysteine and the closing phenylalanine or tryptophan. The D gene is left open where the match is weak. Some rows mark clone size as missing; the rest say once, few, many or name a class of expanded clone.

clone_size d_call j_call v_call cdr3_aa cdr3_nt
NA NA TRBJ2-3 TRBV2 CASFGGGNTQYF TGTGCCAGCTTTGGGGGCGGCAATACGCAGTATTTT
NA TRBD1 TRBJ2-7 TRBV29-1 CSVGGGQGSSEQYF TGCAGCGTTGGGGGCGGACAGGGAAGTAGCGAGCAGTACTTC
NA NA TRBJ2-1 TRBV2 CASSEFAGEQFF TGTGCCAGCAGTGAATTCGCGGGCGAGCAGTTCTTC
NA NA TRBJ1-1 TRBV10-1 CASSEARGGEAFF TGCGCCAGCAGTGAGGCCAGGGGCGGTGAAGCTTTCTTT
NA NA TRBJ2-7 TRBV27 CASSLALAEEQYF TGTGCCAGCAGTTTAGCTTTAGCGGAGGAGCAGTACTTC
NA TRBD1 TRBJ2-1 TRBV29-1 CSVVGGTGPTSSYNEQFF TGCAGCGTTGTTGGGGGGACAGGGCCCACCAGCTCCTACAATGAGCAGTTCTTC
NA NA TRBJ2-5 TRBV5-5 CASKGSTEQETQYF TGTGCCAGCAAGGGGTCGACAGAACAAGAGACCCAGTACTTC
NA NA TRBJ1-1 TRBV5-8 CASSFLLGQLSAAFF TGTGCCAGCAGCTTCCTGCTTGGGCAGCTCAGCGCGGCTTTCTTT
NA TRBD2 TRBJ2-5 TRBV7-8 CASRIGPIGGQYF TGTGCCAGCAGAATAGGCCCGATCGGGGGGCAGTACTTC
once NA TRBJ2-6 TRBV19 CASSILGGANVLTF TGTGCCAGTAGCATCTTGGGGGGGGCCAACGTCCTGACTTTC
NA NA TRBJ2-1 TRBV28 CASMGGRDEGLNEQFF TGTGCCAGCATGGGGGGCAGGGACGAGGGCCTCAATGAGCAGTTCTTC
NA NA TRBJ2-7 TRBV11-2 CASSSGISYEQYF TGTGCCAGCAGCTCGGGAATCTCCTACGAGCAGTACTTC
NA NA TRBJ2-1 TRBV6-5 CASTKSPQLGQFF TGTGCCAGCACCAAGAGCCCCCAATTAGGGCAGTTCTTC
NA NA TRBJ2-7 TRBV13 CASSSPSHYEQYF TGTGCCAGCAGCTCCCCGAGCCACTACGAGCAGTACTTC
NA NA TRBJ2-7 TRBV20-1 CSARAPYEQYF TGCAGTGCTAGGGCCCCCTACGAGCAGTACTTC
NA NA TRBJ2-2 TRBV2 CASNGGRLYTGELFF TGTGCGTCGAATGGGGGGAGGTTATACACCGGGGAGCTGTTTTTT
NA TRBD1 TRBJ1-3 TRBV14 CASPVDRVGARIAHGNTIYF TGTGCCAGCCCGGTGGACAGGGTCGGAGCCCGAATAGCCCATGGAAACACCATATATTTT
once TRBD2 TRBJ2-1 TRBV27 CASSSGVSGRVFGQFF TGTGCCAGCAGTTCGGGGGTTAGCGGGAGAGTTTTTGGGCAGTTCTTC
NA NA TRBJ1-2 TRBV5-5 CASSLEASNYGYTF TGTGCCAGCAGCTTGGAGGCCTCAAACTATGGCTACACCTTC
NA NA TRBJ2-7 TRBV19 CASSQGILTYEQYF TGTGCCAGTAGTCAGGGGATACTCACCTACGAGCAGTACTTC
NA NA TRBJ2-7 TRBV4-1 CASSQGGFGGEDYEQYF TGCGCCAGCAGCCAAGGAGGATTCGGTGGCGAGGATTACGAGCAGTACTTC
NA NA TRBJ1-4 TRBV28 CASTKYATNEKLFF TGTGCCAGCACCAAATATGCAACTAATGAAAAACTGTTTTTT
NA NA TRBJ2-3 TRBV13 CASSPAQTDTQYF TGTGCCAGCAGCCCAGCCCAGACTGATACGCAGTATTTT
NA NA TRBJ1-5 TRBV27 CASSSAPPGNQPQHF TGTGCCAGCAGTTCCGCACCTCCGGGGAATCAGCCCCAGCATTTT
NA NA TRBJ2-1 TRBV5-1 CASSAGTRGINEQFF TGCGCCAGCAGCGCGGGCACTCGGGGGATCAATGAGCAGTTCTTC
NA NA TRBJ1-5 TRBV28 CASSLGIDQPQHF TGTGCCAGCAGTTTGGGGATTGATCAGCCCCAGCATTTT
NA NA TRBJ2-7 TRBV11-2 CASSSGHYEQYF TGTGCCAGCAGCTCGGGGCACTACGAGCAGTACTTC
NA NA TRBJ2-3 TRBV5-8 CASSLGSYNTDTQYF TGTGCCAGCAGCTTGGGTAGTTATAACACAGATACGCAGTATTTT
NA NA TRBJ1-6 TRBV14 CASSQESEGLYNSPLHF TGTGCCAGCAGCCAAGAGTCGGAGGGGCTTTATAATTCACCCCTCCACTTT